The 8 T cell receptor beta chains below come from one sample, sequenced in a study of Graves' ophthalmopathy and Graves' hyperthyroidism. Amplified material comprised TCR beta CDR3 regions derived from RNA transcripts. Amplification began with first-round RT-PCR using HTBI primers, then second-round multiplex PCR was performed. One entry per CDR3 protein results from TCRdb running MiXCR on the multiplex PCR reads. This sample yields roughly 220,000 distinct CDR3 sequences, of which about 46% are seen a single time; 40% to 55% belongs to the top ten. Sequencing input: peripheral blood. These TCRs come from an adult man with Graves' ophthalmopathy.

A few counts support this clonotype. The gene calls are TRBV7-9 and TRBJ2-5; D is possibly TRBD1 or TRBD2 (5 bases each). V was cut by 2 bases and J by 5 bases, with 9 bases left in between. The CDR3 sequence is 13 residues long. Per germline, CDR1 SEHNR and CDR2 FQNEAQ (reference sequence). The CDR3 spells CASSLRGMETQYF. The CDR3 DNA reads TGTGCCAGCAGCTTACGGGGCATGGAGACCCAGTACTTC. The full variable domain, rest sourced from reference TRBV7-9 and TRBJ2-5, is DTGVSQNPRHKITKRGQNVTFRCDPISEHNRLYWYRQTLGQGPEFLTYFQNEAQLEKSRLLSDRFSAERPKGSFSTLEIQRTEQGDSAMYLCASSLRGMETQYFGPGTRLLVL.

J is TRBJ1-4 and V is TRBV12-3 or TRBV12-4; D is possibly TRBD1 (5 bases). This CDR3 has 14 residues. V dropped 5 bases and J dropped 6 bases, with 13 bases sitting between them. The CDR3 region has the DNA TGTGCCAGCAGTGAAGCCGGAGGGGATGAAAAACTGTTTTTT. It codes for CASSEAGGDEKLFF.

The chain joins TRBV5-1 to TRBJ2-7; the D gene could be TRBD1 or TRBD2 (6 bases each). Germline loops: CDR1 SGHRS, CDR2 YFSETQ. The CDR3 totals 14 residues. V dropped 0 bases and J dropped 2 bases, with 9 bases sitting between them. The CDR3 reads CASSLVGGAYEQYF. CDR3 DNA sequence: TGCGCCAGCAGCTTGGTCGGGGGCGCCTACGAGCAGTACTTC. Full variable domain (remainder filled in from reference TRBV5-1 and TRBJ2-7): KAGVTQTPRYLIKTRGQQVTLSCSPISGHRSVSWYQQTPGQGLQFLFEYFSETQRNKGNFPGRFSGRQFSNSRSEMNVSTLELGDSALYLCASSLVGGAYEQYFGPGTRLTVT.

This chain uses TRBV10-2 with TRBJ2-7; the D call may be TRBD1 or TRBD2 (5 bases each). The CDR3 sequence is 15 residues long. The V gene's germline CDR1 is WSHSY and CDR2 SAAADI. Deletions cut 8 bases from V and 0 bases from J, with 17 bases between. This CDR3 reads CASASGRVSSYEQYF. The CDR3 DNA reads TGCGCCAGCGCCTCGGGGCGGGTGAGCTCCTACGAGCAGTACTTC.

This clonotype has more than one count but fewer than ten. The chain uses TRBV24-1 and TRBJ1-5; 8 bases agree with TRBD1. V shed 4 bases and J 1 base; nucleotides not matched to a gene: 5. This CDR3 has 16 amino acids. The germline gives CDR1 KGHDR, CDR2 SFDVKD. CDR3 sequence reads: CATSDTDRESNQPQHF. CDR3 sequence (DNA): TGTGCCACCAGTGACACGGACAGGGAGAGCAATCAGCCCCAGCATTTT.

This sequence joins TRBV6-2 or TRBV6-3 and TRBJ1-2; D not certain. The germline V gene encodes CDR1 MNHEY and CDR2 SVGEGT. Trimming removed 4 bases from V and 4 bases from J, with 10 bases in between. This CDR3 has 13 residues. For the CDR3, the DNA is TGTGCCAGCAGTTTTTACGGGGTCTATGGCTACACCTTC. It codes for CASSFYGVYGYTF.

The genes are TRBV6-6 and TRBJ2-2, with D possibly matching TRBD1 (6 bases). The CDR3 is 15 residues long. Germline lookup yields CDR1 MNHNY and CDR2 SVGAGI (reference sequence). Trimming removed 0 bases from V and 2 bases from J, with 7 bases in between. The CDR3 nucleotides read TGTGCCAGCAGTTACTCGGACAGAAACACCGGGGAGCTGTTTTTT. This gives the protein CASSYSDRNTGELFF.

This clonotype was counted a few times. V gene TRBV7-9 combines with J gene TRBJ1-2; tentative D call: TRBD1 (6 bases). In germline, CDR1 is SEHNR, CDR2 FQNEAQ (reference sequence). This CDR3 contains 14 residues. V gave up 5 bases and J gave up 4 bases, with 14 bases separating them. This CDR3 reads CASSTGQIFYGYTF. The CDR3 region has the DNA TGTGCCAGCAGCACAGGACAGATTTTCTATGGCTACACCTTC.